This T cell receptor beta chain emerged from a study of T-cell memory formation after mild COVID-19 listed by TCRdb under 2021. Background for the entire study: Most TCR sequence clusters were specific to one of the two donors. The cohort comprised two young, previously healthy adult volunteers, one female and one male. T-cell clones expanding and contracting after mild COVID-19 in a couple of donors were tracked by longitudinal TCRalpha and TCRbeta repertoire sequencing. Broad study findings and their caveats: Clones contracting from day 15 to 85 had balanced CD4/CD8 phenotypes, while a second wave expanding from day 15 to 37 was biased towards CD4+. SARS-CoV-2 specificity of the second-wave clones peaking on day 37 was not confirmed. Contracting CD4+ clones turned up mainly in the CM and EM memory subsets, whereas EMRA was where CD8+ clones were enriched. Some responding clones were detected in pre-infection memory, suggesting pre-existing cross-reactive memory T cells joined the SARS-CoV-2 response. Only a couple of mild cases were covered by the study, and larger cohorts that include severe cases with pre-infection samples were considered necessary.

V is cut by 5 bases and J by 7 bases, and the space between the germline ends is 14 bases. The CDR3 measures 14 amino acids from cysteine to phenylalanine. The CDR3 DNA has 42 bases and is translated from base 1. The CDR1 and CDR2 encoded by the germline V gene are LGHNA and YSLEER. Ficoll-Paque density gradient centrifugation was used to isolate PBMCs. The listed sequencing device is Illumina NovaSeq 6000. TCRalpha and TCRbeta cDNA libraries were built by 5'RACE with constant-segment primers, adding sample barcodes and unique molecular identifiers. Trizol reagent was used to extract RNA from every sample. Libraries were amplified in two PCR steps, with a second sample barcode and Illumina TruSeq adapters added in the second step. The libraries were sequenced on an Illumina NovaSeq using 2 x 150 bp paired-end reads. The original pipeline was this. With migec v1.2.7, reads were demultiplexed and then collapsed into UMI-guided consensus sequences. With mixcr v2.1.11, UMI consensuses were aligned to TRA and TRB V and J templates and assembled into clonotypes. Expanded or contracted clonotypes were those called significant by both edgeR and NoisET, with noise models trained on biological replicates. For edgeR calls, a false discovery rate-adjusted p below 0.01 and a log2 fold-change threshold of 1 were applied. As an exploratory analysis of dynamics, max-normalized trajectories of the 1000 most abundant clonotypes were examined with PCA combined with hierarchical clustering. Each responding clone was given a CD4 or CD8 phenotype based on the CD4+ and CD8+ repertoires, which had been sequenced separately. TCRdb handled the public reads itself, with Q25 trimming in fastp and clone calling in MiXCR, and kept productive beta chains. When rows share a CDR3 protein, they turn into one entry using the most common DNA and genes. These V and J calls derive from TCRdb rather than the authors' analysis. The sample data list 540,000 or so distinct CDR3 sequences, and roughly 20% of these were observed just once. Clones ranked in the top ten supply around 12% of the sample.

Ten or more counts support this clonotype. Its antigen has not been determined. Base qualities are not recorded, but no much larger clone differs from it by a single base. This TCR came from an adult woman who had mild COVID-19 (a few samples of this study predate the infection). The sample titles of this study are shuffled in the database, so cell type and time point are left out; the donor was told from shared clones. The chain joins TRBV4-3 to TRBJ2-2, with the D segment identity uncertain. The sequenced sample consisted of PBMCs or a T cell subset sorted from them (not recorded which). For the CDR3, the sequence is CASSGLWVGGELFF. The bases are TGCGCCAGCAGCGGCCTATGGGTGGGCGGGGAGCTGTTTTTT.